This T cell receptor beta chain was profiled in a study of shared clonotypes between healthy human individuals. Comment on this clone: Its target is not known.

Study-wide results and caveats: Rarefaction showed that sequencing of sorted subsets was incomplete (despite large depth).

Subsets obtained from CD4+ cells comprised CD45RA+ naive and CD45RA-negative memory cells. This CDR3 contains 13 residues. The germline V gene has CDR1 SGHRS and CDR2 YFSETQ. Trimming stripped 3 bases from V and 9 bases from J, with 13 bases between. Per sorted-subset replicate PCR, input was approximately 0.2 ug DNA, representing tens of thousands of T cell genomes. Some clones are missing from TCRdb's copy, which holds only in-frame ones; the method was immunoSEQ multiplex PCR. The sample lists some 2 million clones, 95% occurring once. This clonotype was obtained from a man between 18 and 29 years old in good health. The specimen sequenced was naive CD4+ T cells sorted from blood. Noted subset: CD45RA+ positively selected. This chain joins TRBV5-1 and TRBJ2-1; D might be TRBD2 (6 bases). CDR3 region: CASSSGTATEQFF. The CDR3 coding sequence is TGCGCCAGCAGCTCGGGGACTGCTACTGAGCAGTTCTTC.